The source of this T cell receptor beta chain is a study of shared clonotypes between healthy human individuals. In the case of this clone: Its antigen is still unknown.

Terminally differentiated effector memory CD45RA+ cells were excluded from the naive CD8 cells, which were CD45RO-negative and positively selected for CCR7. Each of the donors was a healthy adult who was HIV-negative and had not had a recent acute infection or vaccination. Study-level findings and limits: Only blood was sampled, and tissue TCR repertoires likely differ from blood ones.

The CDR3 sequence is 15 residues long. Trimming pared 5 bases from V and 1 base from J, leaving 15 bases between. Germline CDR1 reads LNHNV; CDR2 reads YYDKDF (reference sequence). Repertoires were generated with immunoSEQ multiplex PCR, while TCRdb's copy carries only in-frame clones and drops some. The sample holds 450,000 to 700,000 clones; around 95% are singletons and the top ten take around 0.097%. The chain employs TRBV15 and TRBJ2-7; possibly TRBD2 for D (6 bases). The TCR sequence derives from a woman aged 25 to 39 in good health. Sequenced sample: naive CD8+ T cells sorted from blood. The CDR3 nucleotides read TGTGCCACCAGCGGTCCCGGGACTCCTTCCTACGAGCAGTACTTC. Residues: CATSGPGTPSYEQYF.